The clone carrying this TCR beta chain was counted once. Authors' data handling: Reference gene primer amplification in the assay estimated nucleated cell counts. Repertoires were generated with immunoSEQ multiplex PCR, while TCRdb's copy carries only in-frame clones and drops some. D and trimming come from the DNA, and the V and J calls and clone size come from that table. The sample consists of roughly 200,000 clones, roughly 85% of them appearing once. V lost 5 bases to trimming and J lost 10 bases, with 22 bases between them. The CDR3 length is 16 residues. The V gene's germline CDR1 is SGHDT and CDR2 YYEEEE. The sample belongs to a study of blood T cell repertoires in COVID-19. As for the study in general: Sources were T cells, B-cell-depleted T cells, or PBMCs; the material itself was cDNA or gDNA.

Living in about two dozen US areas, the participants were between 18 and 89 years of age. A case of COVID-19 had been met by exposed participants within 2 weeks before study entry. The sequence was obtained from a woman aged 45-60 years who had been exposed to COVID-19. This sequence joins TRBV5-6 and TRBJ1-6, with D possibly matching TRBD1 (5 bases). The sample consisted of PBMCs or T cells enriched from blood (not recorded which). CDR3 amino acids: CASSSGEAARGSPLHF. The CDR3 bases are TGTGCCAGCAGTTCGGGGGAGGCCGCGAGAGGGTCACCCCTCCACTTT.